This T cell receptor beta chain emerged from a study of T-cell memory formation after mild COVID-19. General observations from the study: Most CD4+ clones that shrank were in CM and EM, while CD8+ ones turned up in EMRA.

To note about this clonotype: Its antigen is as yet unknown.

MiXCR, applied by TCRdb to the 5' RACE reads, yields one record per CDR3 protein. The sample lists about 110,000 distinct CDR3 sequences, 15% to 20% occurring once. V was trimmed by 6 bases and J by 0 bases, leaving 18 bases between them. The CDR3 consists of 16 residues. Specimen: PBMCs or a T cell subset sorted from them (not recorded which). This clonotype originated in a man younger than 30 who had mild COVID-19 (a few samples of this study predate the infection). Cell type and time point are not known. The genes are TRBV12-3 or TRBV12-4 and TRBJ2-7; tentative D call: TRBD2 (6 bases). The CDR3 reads CASRPGLPGPSYEQYV. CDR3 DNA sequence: TGTGCCAGCAGACCGGGACTCCCTGGGCCCTCCTACGAGCAGTACGTC.